Listed below are T cell receptor beta chains from one sample, sequenced in a study of cytomegalovirus exposure and HLA in healthy donors. TCRdb's table, derived via immunoSEQ multiplex PCR, lists solely in-frame clones and lacks some. The sample includes under 110,000 clones, about 70% seen only once; the top ten take roughly 3%. What was sequenced was PBMCs. These receptors were taken from a female donor in good health and CMV-seronegative. The CDR3 runs from the conserved cysteine through the conserved F or W. D genes are given only for firm matches. Where a row states a size, it is once, few, many or the class of an expanded clone; other rows omit it.

TRBD2 | - | TRBJ2-1 | TRBV28 | CASSSAAGGVDEQFF | TGTGCCAGCAGTTCCGCTGCGGGAGGTGTAGATGAGCAGTTCTTC
TRBD2 | - | TRBJ2-2 | TRBV7-2 | CASSLAAGGQNTGELFF | TGTGCCAGCAGCTTAGCAGCGGGAGGGCAAAACACCGGGGAGCTGTTTTTT
- | few | TRBJ2-7 | TRBV27 | CASSWGHPLGEQYF | TGTGCCAGCAGTTGGGGACACCCCTTGGGGGAGCAGTACTTC
- | - | TRBJ2-7 | TRBV18 | CASSPTPGAYEQYF | TGTGCCAGCTCACCAACACCAGGGGCCTACGAGCAGTACTTC
- | once | TRBJ2-4 | TRBV11-2 | CASSLNMAKNIQYF | TGTGCCAGCAGCTTAAACATGGCCAAAAACATTCAGTACTTC
- | - | TRBJ2-5 | TRBV4-1 | CASSQVRGTSTQETQYF | TGCGCCAGCAGCCAAGTCCGGGGCACTAGCACCCAAGAGACCCAGTACTTC
- | - | TRBJ1-2 | TRBV7-2 | CASSQGGEGYTF | TGTGCCAGCAGCCAAGGAGGGGAGGGCTACACCTTC
- | - | TRBJ2-7 | TRBV30 | CAWSVGPHEQYF | TGTGCCTGGAGTGTGGGGCCCCACGAGCAGTACTTC
- | - | TRBJ2-7 | TRBV29-1 | CSVVTGTEQYF | TGCAGCGTTGTTACAGGGACCGAGCAGTACTTC
- | - | TRBJ2-3 | TRBV5-6 | CASSPGVRRADTQYF | TGTGCCAGCAGCCCAGGGGTCCGAAGGGCAGATACGCAGTATTTT